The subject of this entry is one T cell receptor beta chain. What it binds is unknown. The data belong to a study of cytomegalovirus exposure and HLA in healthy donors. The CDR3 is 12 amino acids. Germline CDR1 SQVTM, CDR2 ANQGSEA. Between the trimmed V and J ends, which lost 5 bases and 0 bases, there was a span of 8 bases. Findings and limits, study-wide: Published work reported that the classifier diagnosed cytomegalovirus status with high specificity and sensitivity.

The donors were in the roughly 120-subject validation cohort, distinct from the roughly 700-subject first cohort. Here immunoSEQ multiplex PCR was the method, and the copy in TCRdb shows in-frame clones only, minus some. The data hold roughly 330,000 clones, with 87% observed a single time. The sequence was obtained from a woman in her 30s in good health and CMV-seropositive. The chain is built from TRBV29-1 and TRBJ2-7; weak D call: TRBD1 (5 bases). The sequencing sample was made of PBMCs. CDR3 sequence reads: CSVLQGSYEQYF. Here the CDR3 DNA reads TGCAGCGTTCTCCAGGGCTCCTACGAGCAGTACTTC.